This T cell receptor (beta chain) is drawn from a study of blood T cell repertoires in COVID-19. Background on the study: Both acute and convalescent COVID-19 samples were obtained from the United States, Italy and Spain.

CDR1 and CDR2 (germline): SGHVS, FQNEAQ. The CDR3 is 16 amino acids. V lost 3 bases and J lost 4, with 19 bases in between. Authors' data handling: Reference gene primer amplification gave estimated nucleated cell counts. Generated by immunoSEQ multiplex PCR, the TCRdb table keeps only in-frame clones and is missing some. V, J and clone size reflect that table, while D and trimming were determined from the DNA. The sample lists about 270,000 clones, about nine tenths seen once, with 2.3% in the top ten. This chain joins TRBV7-8 and TRBJ2-7; D remains unclear. The specimen sequenced was PBMCs or T cells enriched from blood (not recorded which). The origin of this receptor is a woman between 40 and 55 years old with acute COVID-19. The CDR3: CASSFGGSYAPYEQYF. The CDR3 DNA reads as TGTGCCAGCAGCTTCGGCGGTTCATACGCACCTTACGAGCAGTACTTC. Based on the CDR3 plus reference TRBV7-8 and TRBJ2-7, the full variable domain is GAGVSQSPRYKVAKRGQDVALRCDPISGHVSLFWYQQALGQGPEFLTYFQNEAQLDKSGLPSDRFFAERPEGSVSTLKIQRTQQEDSAVYLCASSFGGSYAPYEQYFGPGTRLTVT.